This TCR beta chain was retrieved from a study of cytomegalovirus exposure and HLA in healthy donors. V lost 2 bases and J lost 9; bases outside the gene matches: 11. Germline values: CDR1 MDHEN, CDR2 SYDVKM. This CDR3 spans 16 amino acids. Primers: 60 Vbeta forward and 13 Jbeta reverse. Sequenced by immunoSEQ multiplex PCR; TCRdb stores in-frame clones only, minus some. Of about 200,000 clones in the sample, 70% to 90% were seen once. The TCR was taken from a woman aged 25-40 years in good health and CMV-seronegative. Sequencing input: PBMCs. The genes are TRBV28 and TRBJ2-4; 9 nucleotides align to TRBD1. The DNA of the CDR3 is TGTGCCAGCAGTTTAATCTCTGGGGGACAGGGACGCATTCAGTACTTC. Residues: CASSLISGGQGRIQYF.